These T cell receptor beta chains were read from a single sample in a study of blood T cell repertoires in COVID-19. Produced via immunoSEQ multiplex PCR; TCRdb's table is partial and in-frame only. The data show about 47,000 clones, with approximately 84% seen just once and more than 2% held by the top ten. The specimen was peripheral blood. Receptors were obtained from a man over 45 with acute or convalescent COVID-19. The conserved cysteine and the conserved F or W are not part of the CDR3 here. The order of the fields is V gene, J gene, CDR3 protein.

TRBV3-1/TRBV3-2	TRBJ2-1	ASSRERVSYNEQF
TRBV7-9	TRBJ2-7	ASSLVTGKVYEQY
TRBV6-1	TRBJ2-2	ASSLDRRTGELF
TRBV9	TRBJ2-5	ASSDSSGYQETQY
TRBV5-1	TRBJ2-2	ASSLVYIRVIEPANTGELF
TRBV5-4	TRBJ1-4	ASSLRAGDEKLF
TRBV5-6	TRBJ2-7	ASSLLDREQY
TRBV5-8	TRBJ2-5	ASSSRQLETQY
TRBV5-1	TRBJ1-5	ASSSSGGRGQPQH
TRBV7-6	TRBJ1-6	ASRIGGGNSPLH
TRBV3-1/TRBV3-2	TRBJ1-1	ASSPLREETEAF